This TCR beta chain is from a study of blood T cell repertoires in COVID-19. This CDR3 contains 18 residues. Germline-derived CDR1 and CDR2 are MNHEY and SMNVEV (reference sequence). Unmatched junction bases numbered 14, after V lost 5 bases and J lost 3 bases. The table came from immunoSEQ multiplex PCR; TCRdb's copy has only in-frame clones and leaves some out. Here the sample spans about 160,000 clones, 80% being singletons. The V and J genes are TRBV27 and TRBJ2-2; 8 bases agree with TRBD2. Sequencing was carried out using PBMCs or T cells enriched from blood (not recorded which). The TCR comes from a man aged 40-55 years who had recovered from COVID-19. The CDR3 region is CASSIERGPPSYTGELFF. Written as DNA, the CDR3 is TGTGCCAGCAGTATCGAGCGGGGGCCTCCTTCCTACACCGGGGAGCTGTTTTTT.